Following are 26 T cell receptor beta chains from one sample sequenced in a study of identical twins. MiXCR, applied by TCRdb to the 5' RACE reads, yields one record per CDR3 protein. Among a few hundred thousand distinct CDR3 sequences listed, approximately 9.1% were seen once. Specimen: naive T cells sorted from blood. The source is a woman between 45 and 65 years old in good health.

Worth noting for this clonotype: Being one base from a much bigger clone, this may be a read error. The J gene is TRBJ2-7, the V gene TRBV6-5; D is unresolved. CDR1 and CDR2 (germline): MNHEY, SVGAGI. CDR3 length: 13 residues. The DNA for the CDR3 is TGTGCCAGCAGTTACCAACAGACCTACGACCAGTACTTC. This sequence encodes CASSYQQTYDQYF.

The J gene is TRBJ1-5, the V gene TRBV4-1, with 8 bases that match TRBD1. Germline V gene lookup returns CDR1 MGHRA and CDR2 YSYEKL. V lost 3 bases, J lost 0 bases, and 13 bases stayed unmatched. This CDR3 spans 19 amino acids. The CDR3 DNA is TGCGCCAGCAGCCATCCCCAAGGGACAGGCTCTTATAGCAATCAGCCCCAGCATTTT. It specifies CASSHPQGTGSYSNQPQHF.

CDR3 nucleotide sequence: TGTGCCAGCGCGCCACCCGGGGGGAACACTGAAGCTTTCTTT. This codes for CASAPPGGNTEAFF. The V call is TRBV27, the J call TRBJ1-1, with a tentative D call TRBD1 (5 bases). V lost 8 bases, J lost 1 base, and 14 bases lay in between. The CDR3 contains 14 residues. Germline V gene sequence: CDR1 MNHEY, CDR2 SMNVEV (reference sequence).

In its sample, this clonotype was seen a few times. The V and J genes are TRBV20-1 and TRBJ2-2; D is uncertain. The V gene's germline CDR1 is DFQATT and CDR2 SNEGSKA (reference sequence). Trimming cost V 0 bases and J 3 bases, with 5 bases left between them. CDR3 size: 13 residues. The DNA for the CDR3 is TGCAGTGCTAGAGACATAGACACCGGGGAGCTGTTTTTT. Translation: CSARDIDTGELFF.

This clonotype was observed a handful of times. The chain carries TRBV19 and TRBJ2-1; 10 bases are shared with TRBD2. Germline CDR1 reads LNHDA; CDR2 reads SQIVND (reference sequence). The CDR3 has 14 residues. V lost 7 bases, J lost 6 bases, and 6 bases stayed unmatched. In DNA, the CDR3 is TGTGCCAGTAAGCTAGCGGGAGACTTCAATGAGCAGTTCTTC. Protein product: CASKLAGDFNEQFF.

This clonotype has a handful of counts. The chain joins TRBV19 to TRBJ2-3; D may be TRBD2 (6 bases). Trimming took off 4 bases at V and 0 bases at J, with 11 bases between the two ends. CDR1 LNHDA and CDR2 SQIVND come from the germline V gene (reference sequence). CDR3 length equals 15 residues. The CDR3, as DNA: TGTGCCAGTAGTACGGGGGACCCTAGCACAGATACGCAGTATTTT. It specifies CASSTGDPSTDTQYF.

The chain employs TRBV9 and TRBJ2-7; D is tentatively TRBD1 or TRBD2 (5 bases each). Germline V CDR1 and CDR2: SGDLS, YYNGEE. The CDR3 has 15 residues. V was shortened by 4 bases and J by 0 bases, with 14 bases between the two germline ends. The CDR3, as DNA: TGTGCCAGCAGCCCCGTGGGGGTATACTCCTACGAGCAGTACTTC. It specifies CASSPVGVYSYEQYF. The entire variable domain, with the rest obtained from reference TRBV9 and TRBJ2-7, is as follows: DSGVTQTPKHLITATGQRVTLRCSPRSGDLSVYWYQQSLDQGLQFLIQYYNGEERAKGNILERFSAQQFPDLHSELNLSSLELGDSALYFCASSPVGVYSYEQYFGPGTRLTVT.

The sample holds many counts of this clonotype. This chain joins TRBV29-1 and TRBJ1-2, with D maybe TRBD1 (5 bases). V was shortened by 3 bases and J by 0 bases, with 8 bases between the two germline ends. This CDR3 has 13 amino acids. Germline values: CDR1 SQVTM, CDR2 ANQGSEA. CDR3 nucleotides: TGCAGCGTTGATACAGGCACTAACTATGGCTACACCTTC. Its protein product is CSVDTGTNYGYTF.

Concerning this clonotype itself: This may be a read error: a much more frequent sequence differs by one nucleotide. The chain couples TRBV5-1 to TRBJ2-1; 13 nucleotides agree with TRBD2. Germline lookup yields CDR1 SGHRS and CDR2 YFSETQ. The CDR3 is made up of 14 amino acids. CDR3 protein: CASSLGLAGGELFF. As DNA, the CDR3 is TGCGCCAGCAGCTTGGGACTAGCGGGAGGTGAGCTGTTCTTC.

This clonotype came up a few times. V usage is TRBV18 and J usage is TRBJ2-7; 7 bases map to TRBD1. V was pared by 4 bases and J by 9 bases, with 12 bases of the junction left unmatched. Germline lookup yields CDR1 KGHSH and CDR2 LQKENI. The CDR3 is 14 amino acids. CDR3 coding DNA: TGTGCCAGCTCACTCACAGGGGAAGTAGATTGGCAGTACGTC. As protein: CASSLTGEVDWQYV.

This sequence joins TRBV11-3 and TRBJ2-1; 12 bases map to TRBD2. This CDR3 contains 16 residues. The V gene end was trimmed by 1 base and the J gene end by 7 bases; junction bases not matched to a gene: 5. From germline, CDR1 is SGHNT and CDR2 YENEEA. The CDR3, as DNA: TGTGCCAGCAGCTTAGGTGGACTAGCGGGGAGTAATGAGCAGTTCTTC. Its translation: CASSLGGLAGSNEQFF.

This clonotype was counted ten times or more. V and J are TRBV7-9 and TRBJ1-3; possibly TRBD1 for D (6 bases). The V end was cut by 5 bases, the J end by 1 base, with 9 bases between. CDR3 length: 14 residues. Germline loops: CDR1 SEHNR, CDR2 FQNEAQ (reference sequence). CDR3 coding DNA: TGTGCCAGCAGCCTAGGGGGATCTGGAAACACCATATATTTT. The encoded protein is CASSLGGSGNTIYF.

In this sample, this clonotype turned up many times. The genes are TRBV5-1 and TRBJ2-7; perhaps TRBD2 as D (6 bases). Germline lookup yields CDR1 SGHRS and CDR2 YFSETQ. V lost 7 bases to trimming and J lost 3 bases, with 17 bases between them. This CDR3 is built from 14 residues. CDR3 nucleotides: TGCGCCAGCCGACGATGGGGGGAGAACTACGAGCAGTACTTC. It specifies CASRRWGENYEQYF. Filled out from reference TRBV5-1 and TRBJ2-7, the complete variable domain reads KAGVTQTPRYLIKTRGQQVTLSCSPISGHRSVSWYQQTPGQGLQFLFEYFSETQRNKGNFPGRFSGRQFSNSRSEMNVSTLELGDSALYLCASRRWGENYEQYFGPGTRLTVT.

The V gene is TRBV14, the J gene TRBJ2-7; D ambiguous. This CDR3 has 13 residues. The V gene lost 0 bases and the J gene lost 5 bases, with 8 bases spanning the gap. The germline CDR1 and CDR2 sequences are SGHDN and FVKESK. The CDR3 bases are TGTGCCAGCAGCCAAGATTGGGTCCACGAGCAGTACTTC. Its protein product is CASSQDWVHEQYF.

In its sample, this clonotype was seen many times. The chain recombines TRBV20-1 with TRBJ2-3; no firm D call. Germline lookup yields CDR1 DFQATT and CDR2 SNEGSKA (reference sequence). This CDR3 is built from 14 residues. Trimming removed 7 bases from V and 4 bases from J, with 18 bases in between. The CDR3 spells CSVAETPYADTQYF. The CDR3 DNA reads as TGCAGTGTGGCCGAGACTCCTTATGCAGATACGCAGTATTTT.

This chain joins TRBV4-1 and TRBJ2-2, with 11 bases lining up with TRBD1. With 3 bases clipped from V and 5 bases from J, the junction kept 8 bases outside the gene matches. This CDR3 has 17 amino acids. The germline V gene encodes CDR1 MGHRA and CDR2 YSYEKL. This chain's CDR3 is CASSHRAGTGGTGELFF. The CDR3 nucleotides read TGCGCCAGCAGCCACCGCGCCGGGACAGGGGGGACCGGGGAGCTGTTTTTT.

This clonotype has ten or more counts. The chain combines TRBV9 with TRBJ1-5; D is ambiguous. V lost 4 bases, J lost 4 bases, and 9 bases lay in between. CDR3 length: 13 amino acids. Germline V gene lookup returns CDR1 SGDLS and CDR2 YYNGEE. The CDR3: CASSPFGNQPQHF. The CDR3 DNA reads as TGTGCCAGCAGCCCTTTTGGGAATCAGCCCCAGCATTTT.

This clonotype turned up a few times. The CDR3 bases are TGTGCCACCGCCGGGACTAGCGGCCAAGAGACCCAGTACTTC. This codes for CATAGTSGQETQYF. The rearrangement links TRBV7-9 to TRBJ2-5; 11 bases map to TRBD2. Germline V gives CDR1 SEHNR, CDR2 FQNEAQ (reference sequence). This CDR3 is built from 14 residues. Unmatched junction bases numbered 5, after V lost 10 bases and J lost 1 base.

The sample holds a few counts of this clonotype. V gene TRBV12-3 or TRBV12-4 combines with J gene TRBJ1-4; D remains ambiguous. V lost 1 base and J lost 0, with 9 bases in between. This CDR3 contains 16 residues. In DNA form, the CDR3 reads TGTGCCAGCAGTTTAGGGATGGTCGCAACTAATGAAAAACTGTTTTTT. As protein: CASSLGMVATNEKLFF.

The J gene is TRBJ1-1, the V gene TRBV27; tentatively, D is TRBD1 (6 bases). Germline V gene sequence: CDR1 MNHEY, CDR2 SMNVEV (reference sequence). The CDR3 spans 16 residues. V was trimmed by 6 bases and J by 0 bases, leaving 17 bases between them. DNA for the CDR3: TGTGCCAGCAGCTGGGGGGGGCCGTACATGAACACTGAAGCTTTCTTT. This translates into CASSWGGPYMNTEAFF.

This clonotype was seen many times. This sequence joins TRBV12-3 or TRBV12-4 and TRBJ1-5, with unresolved D. The CDR3 is 12 amino acids. Trimming left V 0 bases short and J 6 bases short, with 3 bases between. For the CDR3, the DNA is TGTGCCAGCAGTTTAGCCAGTCAGCCCCAGCATTTT. Its translation is CASSLASQPQHF.

In this sample, this clonotype turned up many times. V is TRBV20-1 and J is TRBJ2-1, with 8 nucleotides matching TRBD2. Losses at the gene ends were 4 bases for V and 4 bases for J; bases not matched to a gene: 12. Germline CDR1 reads DFQATT; CDR2 reads SNEGSKA (reference sequence). The length of the CDR3 is 16 residues. CDR3 DNA: TGCAGTGCTAACCCACAACTAGCGGAGATATACAATGAGCAGTTCTTC. Translating it yields CSANPQLAEIYNEQFF.

This clonotype was picked up a small number of times. The V call is TRBV12-3 or TRBV12-4, the J call TRBJ1-2, with D perhaps matching TRBD1 (6 bases). CDR3 length: 13 amino acids. The V end lost 3 bases, the J end lost 8 bases, and 13 bases lay between the germline ends. CDR3 residues: CASSFQGNKGYTF. CDR3 bases: TGTGCCAGCAGTTTTCAGGGGAATAAGGGCTACACCTTC.

The chain combines TRBV29-1 with TRBJ2-5, with D possibly being TRBD2 (6 bases). Germline CDR1 SQVTM, CDR2 ANQGSEA. CDR3 length: 14 amino acids. Trimming took off 4 bases at V and 1 base at J, with 13 bases between the two ends. The CDR3 bases are TGCAGCGTTGGGATTAGCGGATTCCAAGAGACCCAGTACTTC. This translates into CSVGISGFQETQYF.

The J gene is TRBJ2-7, the V gene TRBV7-8; maybe TRBD2 (6 bases). The length of the CDR3 is 16 residues. The germline CDR1 and CDR2 sequences are SGHVS and FQNEAQ. With 5 bases removed from V and 7 bases from J, the gap between germline ends came to 24 bases. CDR3 protein: CASSLGVRTIPIEQYF. In nucleotides, the CDR3 is TGTGCCAGCAGCCTAGGGGTCCGGACTATCCCTATAGAGCAGTACTTC.

CDR3 nucleotide sequence: TGTGCCAGCCGACTAGCGAGATACAATGAGCAGTTCTTC. Its protein is CASRLARYNEQFF. The rearrangement joins TRBV2 to TRBJ2-1, with 8 bases aligning to TRBD2. The V gene end was trimmed by 8 bases and the J gene end by 4 bases; junction bases not matched to a gene: 4. Germline loops: CDR1 SNHLY, CDR2 FYNNEI. The CDR3 spans 13 residues.